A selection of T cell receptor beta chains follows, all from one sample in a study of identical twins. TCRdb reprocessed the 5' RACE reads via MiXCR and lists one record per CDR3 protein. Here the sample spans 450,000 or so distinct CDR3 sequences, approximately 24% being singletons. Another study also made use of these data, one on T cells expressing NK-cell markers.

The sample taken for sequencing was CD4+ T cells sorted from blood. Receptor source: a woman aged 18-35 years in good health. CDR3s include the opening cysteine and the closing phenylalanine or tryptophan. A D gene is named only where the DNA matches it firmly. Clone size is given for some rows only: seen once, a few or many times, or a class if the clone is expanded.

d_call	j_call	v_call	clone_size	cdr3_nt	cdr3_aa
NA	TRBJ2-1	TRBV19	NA	TGTGCCAGTAGTATAGGCTTACAGTACCGGTCTCCCAATGAGCAGTTCTTC	CASSIGLQYRSPNEQFF
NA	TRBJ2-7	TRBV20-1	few	TGCAGTGCTCCCTTCAGGGGACCCCGTTACGAGCAGTACTTC	CSAPFRGPRYEQYF
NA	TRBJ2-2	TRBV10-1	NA	TGCGCCAGCTCTTATTTTGGCGGGGAGCTGTTTTTT	CASSYFGGELFF
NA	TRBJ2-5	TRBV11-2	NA	TGTGCCAGCAGCTGGGGACACAACCAAGAGACCCAGTACTTC	CASSWGHNQETQYF
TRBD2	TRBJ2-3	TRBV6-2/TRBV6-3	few	TGTGCCAGCAGTTACTCGAAGCGGGGGAGTACAGATACGCAGTATTTT	CASSYSKRGSTDTQYF
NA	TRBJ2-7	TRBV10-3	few	TGTGCCATCAGTGGGAAGGAGCGGAGCTCCTACGAGCAGTACTTC	CAISGKERSSYEQYF
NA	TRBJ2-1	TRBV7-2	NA	TGTGCCAGCGGACGGGGCGACCAACAGTTCTTC	CASGRGDQQFF
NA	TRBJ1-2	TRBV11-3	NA	TGTGCCAGCAGCCCTGCACGCCAGAGCTATGGCTACACCTTC	CASSPARQSYGYTF
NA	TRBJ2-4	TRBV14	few	TGTGCCAGCAGCCAAGTAGCCAAAAACATTCAGTACTTC	CASSQVAKNIQYF
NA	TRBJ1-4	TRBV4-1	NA	TGCGCCAGCAGCCGCATCTTGGCCAGCGGGGAAAAACTGTTTTTT	CASSRILASGEKLFF
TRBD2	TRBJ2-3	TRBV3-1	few	TGTGCCAGCAGCCAAGGCGTCAATAGCGGGGGGGGAGATACGCAGTATTTT	CASSQGVNSGGGDTQYF
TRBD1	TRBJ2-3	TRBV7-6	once	TGTGCCAGCAGCCGACCCGGGACAGGGGCTGATACGCAGTATTTT	CASSRPGTGADTQYF
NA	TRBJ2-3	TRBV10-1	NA	TGCGCCAGCAGTGAACCGGGACTCTCCGGAGATACGCAGTATTTT	CASSEPGLSGDTQYF
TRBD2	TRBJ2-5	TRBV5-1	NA	TGCGCCAGCAGCTTGGCCCCCAGCGGGAGTGGTGAGACCCAGTACTTC	CASSLAPSGSGETQYF
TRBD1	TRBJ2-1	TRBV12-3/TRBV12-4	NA	TGTGCCAGCAGCGTACAGGACAGGTATTTCAATGAGCAGTTCTTC	CASSVQDRYFNEQFF
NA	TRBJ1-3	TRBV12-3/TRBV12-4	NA	TGTGCCAGCACTTCGACGGGCTCTGGAAACACCATATATTTT	CASTSTGSGNTIYF
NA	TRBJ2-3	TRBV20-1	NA	TGCAGTGCTAGAGACGGGCTCACGACAGATACGCAGTATTTT	CSARDGLTTDTQYF
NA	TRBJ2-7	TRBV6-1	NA	TGTGCCAGCAGTGAACGGAACTCGGCCACTTCCTACGAGCAGTACTTC	CASSERNSATSYEQYF
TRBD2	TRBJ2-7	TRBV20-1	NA	TGCAGCCCCGGGCGAAGCGGGGAGACGGCCTACGAGCAGTACTTC	CSPGRSGETAYEQYF
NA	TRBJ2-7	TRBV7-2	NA	TGTGCCAGCAGCCTCCGACAGACCTACGAGCAGTACTTC	CASSLRQTYEQYF
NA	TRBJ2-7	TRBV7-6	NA	TGTGCCAGCAGCCGGACTGTGGCGGTAGGGGAGCAGTACTTC	CASSRTVAVGEQYF
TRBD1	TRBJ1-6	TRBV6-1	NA	TGTGCCAGCAGTTCACCCGGGACAGGGCACTTT	CASSSPGTGHF
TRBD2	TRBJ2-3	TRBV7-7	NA	TGTGCCAGCAGCCACAGAGCGGGGGTAGATACGCAGTATTTT	CASSHRAGVDTQYF
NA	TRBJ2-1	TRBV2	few	TGTGCCAGCAGTCTTGGGAGGGGGGACTACAATGAGCAGTTCTTC	CASSLGRGDYNEQFF
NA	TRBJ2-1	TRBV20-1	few	TGCAGTGCTAGTCGGGGGCCTCGGGGTGAGCAGTTCTTC	CSASRGPRGEQFF
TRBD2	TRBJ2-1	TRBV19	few	TGTGCCAGTAGGATCGGACTAGCGGGTTCAGGGGTGGGTGAGCAGTTCTTC	CASRIGLAGSGVGEQFF
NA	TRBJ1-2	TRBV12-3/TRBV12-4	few	TGTGCCAGCAGCCCGGGACTCCAGAACTATGGCTACACCTTC	CASSPGLQNYGYTF
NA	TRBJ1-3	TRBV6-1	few	TGTGCCAGCAGCTCATCTAGCCGGGGACTTGTTGGAAACACCATATATTTT	CASSSSSRGLVGNTIYF
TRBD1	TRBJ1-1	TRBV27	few	TGTGCCAGCAGTAGCAACCGGGACAGGGGGCTTGGAGCTTTCTTT	CASSSNRDRGLGAFF
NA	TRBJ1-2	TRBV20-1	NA	TGCAGTGCTAGTCTTCTCGGAGGCGGGGACGTATCTAACTATGGCTACACCTTC	CSASLLGGGDVSNYGYTF
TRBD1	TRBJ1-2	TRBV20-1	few	TGCAGTGCTAACGACAGGGGGAACTATGGCTACACCTTC	CSANDRGNYGYTF
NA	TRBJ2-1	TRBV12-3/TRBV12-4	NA	TGTGCCAGCAGTTCCCACAACAGGACCAAGAACTACAATGAGCAGTTCTTC	CASSSHNRTKNYNEQFF
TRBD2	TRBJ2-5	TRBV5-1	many	TGCGCCAGCAGCTTAGCGGGGCCCGGGGAGACCCAGTACTTC	CASSLAGPGETQYF
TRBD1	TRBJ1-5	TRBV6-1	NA	TGTGCCAGCAGGGAAGGGACAGGGGGTGATGGCAATCAGCCCCAGCATTTT	CASREGTGGDGNQPQHF
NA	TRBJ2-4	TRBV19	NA	TGTGCCAGTAACCGGCAGGGTCTCAAAAACATTCAGTACTTC	CASNRQGLKNIQYF
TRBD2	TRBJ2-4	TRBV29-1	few	TGCAGCGCCTTTGGGAGCGGGAGTGGGAACATTCAGTACTTC	CSAFGSGSGNIQYF
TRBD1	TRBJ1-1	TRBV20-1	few	TGCAGTGCCCCGGGACAGATGAACACTGAAGCTTTCTTT	CSAPGQMNTEAFF
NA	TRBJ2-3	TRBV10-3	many	TGTGCCATCAGCGCGGTGCAAAGCAATACGCAGTATTTT	CAISAVQSNTQYF
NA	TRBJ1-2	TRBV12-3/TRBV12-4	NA	TGTGCCAGCAGCCTAGAGTCCCAAGGCTACACCTTC	CASSLESQGYTF